What follows are 16 T cell receptor beta chains derived from one specimen sequenced in a study of shared clonotypes between healthy human individuals. Profiled with immunoSEQ multiplex PCR; TCRdb holds only in-frame clones, not every one. The data show about 2.4 million clones, with approximately 93% seen just once and about 0.34% held by the top ten. The specimen sequenced was naive CD4+ T cells from PBMCs. Stated subset: CD45RA+ positively selected. The source is a man between 18 and 29 years old in good health. Some clones in this sample may be carry-over from other donors' samples.

The J gene is TRBJ2-3, the V gene TRBV15; weak D call: TRBD1 (5 bases). Trimming cost V 0 bases and J 5 bases, with 9 bases left between them. The CDR3 contains 14 residues. The germline V gene encodes CDR1 LNHNV and CDR2 YYDKDF (reference sequence). DNA for the CDR3: TGTGCCACCAGCAGAGACAGGGCGGTAGATACGCAGTATTTT. It specifies CATSRDRAVDTQYF.

This chain connects TRBV30 to TRBJ2-5; D is unresolved. Germline lookup yields CDR1 GTSNPN and CDR2 SVGIG (reference sequence). V was shortened by 0 bases and J by 3 bases, with 5 bases between the two germline ends. The CDR3 has 12 residues. In nucleotides, the CDR3 is TGTGCCTGGAGTGTAGAGGAAGAGACCCAGTACTTC. Translation: CAWSVEEETQYF.

This chain links TRBV19 with TRBJ2-3; 8 positions agree with TRBD1. V was pared by 7 bases and J by 3 bases, with 6 bases of the junction left unmatched. CDR1 is LNHDA, CDR2 SQIVND, per germline (reference sequence). This CDR3 comprises 14 residues. The CDR3 reads CASTDRGSTDTQYF. The CDR3 DNA reads TGTGCCAGTACCGACAGGGGTAGTACAGATACGCAGTATTTT.

This chain links TRBV6-1 with TRBJ2-5; TRBD1 matches at 11 bases. Trimming took 0 bases from V and 1 from J; bases not matched to a gene: 7. Per germline, CDR1 MNHNS and CDR2 SASEGT. This CDR3 comprises 18 residues. Here the CDR3 DNA reads TGTGCCAGCAGTGAAGCCCATCCCGGGACAGGGGGCCAAGAGACCCAGTACTTC. This encodes CASSEAHPGTGGQETQYF.

V is TRBV5-6 and J is TRBJ2-3; D is perhaps TRBD1 or TRBD2 (5 bases each). The V end lost 0 bases, the J end lost 6 bases, and 14 bases lay between the germline ends. Germline CDR1 is SGHDT and CDR2 is YYEEEE. The CDR3 loop spans 15 amino acids. The CDR3 nucleotides are TGTGCCAGCAGCTTGGGAGGGGCAGGGTTGGATACGCAGTATTTT. Amino acid sequence: CASSLGGAGLDTQYF.

The chain couples TRBV27 to TRBJ2-1, with a weak D call TRBD2 (6 bases). V lost 1 base and J 2 bases, leaving 12 bases between the germline ends. Germline V gene lookup returns CDR1 MNHEY and CDR2 SMNVEV (reference sequence). The length of the CDR3 is 16 residues. The CDR3: CASSLYGGEPYNEQFF. CDR3 DNA: TGTGCCAGCAGTTTATACGGCGGGGAACCCTACAATGAGCAGTTCTTC.

V and J are TRBV5-1 and TRBJ2-7, with 7 bases that match TRBD1. Germline loops: CDR1 SGHRS, CDR2 YFSETQ. After removal of 4 bases from V and 0 bases from J, the junction contained 7 bases not matched to a gene. This CDR3 spans 15 amino acids. The CDR3 DNA reads as TGCGCCAGCAGCGGGGGACAGACTGTCTCCTACGAGCAGTACTTC. It translates to CASSGGQTVSYEQYF.

J is TRBJ1-3 and V is TRBV5-6; 7 bases agree with TRBD1. The CDR3 contains 15 residues. CDR1 and CDR2 from the germline V gene are SGHDT and YYEEEE. V dropped 4 bases and J dropped 7; count of bases not matched to a gene: 11. CDR3 DNA: TGTGCCAGCAGCCAGGGGGGCCACCCTAGGAACACCATATATTTT. Encoded protein: CASSQGGHPRNTIYF. The full variable domain, completed using reference TRBV5-6 and TRBJ1-3, is DAGVTQSPTHLIKTRGQQVTLRCSPKSGHDTVSWYQQALGQGPQFIFQYYEEEERQRGNFPDRFSGHQFPNYSSELNVNALLLGDSALYLCASSQGGHPRNTIYFGEGSWLTVV.

The rearrangement links TRBV11-2 to TRBJ2-2; 7 positions match TRBD1. Germline assignment: CDR1 SGHAT and CDR2 FQNNGV. J lost 3 bases, V lost 2 bases, and 3 bases had no gene match. The CDR3 totals 15 residues. CDR3 coding DNA: TGTGCCAGCAGCTTAAGACAGGGATACACCGGGGAGCTGTTTTTT. Protein sequence: CASSLRQGYTGELFF.

The chain uses TRBV27 and TRBJ2-1, with D possibly TRBD1 on 5 matching bases. Trimming removed 4 bases from V and 4 bases from J, with 14 bases in between. Per the germline V gene, CDR1 is MNHEY and CDR2 is SMNVEV (reference sequence). The length of the CDR3 is 15 residues. The CDR3 region has the DNA TGTGCCAGCAGTTCCGGTGGTAAGGGGTACAATGAGCAGTTCTTC. Translated: CASSSGGKGYNEQFF.

As for this clone: Other DNA sequences in the sample encode the same CDR3. The genes are TRBV28 and TRBJ2-5; D is uncertain. The CDR3 is 12 residues long. The germline V and J ends were trimmed by 4 bases and 5 bases, with 8 bases remaining between them. In germline, CDR1 is MDHEN, CDR2 SYDVKM. The DNA for the CDR3 is TGTGCCAGCAGTTCGGTCCGGGAGACCCAGTACTTC. It translates to CASSSVRETQYF.

The chain has TRBV19 and TRBJ1-4; 7 positions match TRBD1. The CDR3 length is 16 residues. CDR1 is LNHDA, CDR2 SQIVND, per germline (reference sequence). Trimming took 8 bases from V and 8 from J; bases not matched to a gene: 17. CDR3 residues: CASRGLQGGSWEKLFF. The CDR3 coding sequence is TGTGCCAGTCGTGGGTTACAAGGGGGCAGCTGGGAAAAACTGTTTTTT.

The chain links TRBV6-5 to TRBJ2-1; 7 bases align to TRBD2. CDR3 length equals 16 residues. The J segment lost 9 bases and the V segment lost 0 bases, leaving 11 bases of the junction unmatched. Germline CDR1 reads MNHEY; CDR2 reads SVGAGI. The CDR3, as DNA: TGTGCCAGCAGTTACTCGAACGGCGGGAGAATCAGTGAGCAGTTCTTC. This gives the protein CASSYSNGGRISEQFF.

This clone was detected only once. V is TRBV4-3 and J is TRBJ2-7, with TRBD2 matching over 7 bases. V lost 0 bases to trimming and J lost 2 bases; unmatched junction nucleotides: 4. The CDR3 sequence is 15 residues long. CDR1 and CDR2 from the germline V gene are LGHNA and YSLEER. The CDR3 sequence: CASSQDGSGAYEQYF. CDR3 nucleotide sequence: TGCGCCAGCAGCCAAGACGGGAGCGGGGCCTACGAGCAGTACTTC.

The genes are TRBV29-1 and TRBJ2-5; TRBD2 is a possible D gene (5 bases). The CDR3 extends over 11 amino acids. Germline V gives CDR1 SQVTM, CDR2 ANQGSEA. V lost 7 bases and J lost 4, with 10 bases in between. The CDR3 protein is CSGAGLETQYF. CDR3 DNA: TGCAGCGGGGCGGGCCTAGAGACCCAGTACTTC.

The genes are TRBV11-2 and TRBJ1-1, with D possibly being TRBD1 (5 bases). CDR1 is SGHAT, CDR2 FQNNGV, per germline. Trimming took 5 bases from V and 1 from J, leaving 17 bases between them. CDR3 length: 16 amino acids. The CDR3 loop is CASSLRGGLSNTEAFF. CDR3 coding DNA: TGTGCCAGCAGCCTTAGGGGAGGGCTATCGAACACTGAAGCTTTCTTT.